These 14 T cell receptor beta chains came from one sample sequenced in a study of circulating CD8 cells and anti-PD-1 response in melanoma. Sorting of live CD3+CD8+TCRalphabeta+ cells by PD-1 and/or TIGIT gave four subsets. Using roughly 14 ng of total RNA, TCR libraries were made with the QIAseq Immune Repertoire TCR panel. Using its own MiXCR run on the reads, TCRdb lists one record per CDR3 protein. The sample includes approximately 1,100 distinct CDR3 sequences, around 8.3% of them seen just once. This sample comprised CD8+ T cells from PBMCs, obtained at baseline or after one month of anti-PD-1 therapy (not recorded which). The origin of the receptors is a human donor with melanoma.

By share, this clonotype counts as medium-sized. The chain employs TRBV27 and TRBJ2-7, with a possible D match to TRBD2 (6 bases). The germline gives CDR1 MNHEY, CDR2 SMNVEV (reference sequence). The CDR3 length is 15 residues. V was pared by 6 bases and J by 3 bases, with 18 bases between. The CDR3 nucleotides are TGTGCCAGCAGCCAAAGACTAGGATCCCTCTACGAGCAGTACTTC. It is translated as CASSQRLGSLYEQYF.

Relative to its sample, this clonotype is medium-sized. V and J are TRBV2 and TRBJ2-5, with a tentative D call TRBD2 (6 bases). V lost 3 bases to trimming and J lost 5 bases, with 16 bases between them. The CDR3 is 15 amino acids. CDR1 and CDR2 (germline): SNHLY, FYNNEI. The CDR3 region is CASSDPDYGGETQYF. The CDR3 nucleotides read TGTGCCAGCAGTGACCCGGATTATGGAGGGGAGACCCAGTACTTC.

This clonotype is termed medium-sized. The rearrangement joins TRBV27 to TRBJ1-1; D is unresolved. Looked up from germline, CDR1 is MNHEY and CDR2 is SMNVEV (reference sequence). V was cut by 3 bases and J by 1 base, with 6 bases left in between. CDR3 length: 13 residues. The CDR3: CASSFHRNTEAFF. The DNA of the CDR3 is TGTGCCAGCAGTTTCCACAGGAACACTGAAGCTTTCTTT.

DNA of the CDR3: TGCAGTGCCCCTCCACAGGGCCCCACAGATACGCAGTATTTT. Amino acid sequence: CSAPPQGPTDTQYF. This chain links TRBV20-1 with TRBJ2-3, with D tentatively TRBD1 (6 bases). The V gene lost 6 bases and the J gene lost 2 bases, with 15 bases spanning the gap. CDR1 is DFQATT, CDR2 SNEGSKA, per germline (reference sequence). This CDR3 comprises 14 residues.

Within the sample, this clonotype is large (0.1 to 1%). The CDR3 region is CASSLGTSPADTQYF. The CDR3 DNA is TGTGCCAGCAGCTTGGGGACTAGTCCAGCAGATACGCAGTATTTT. The V call is TRBV5-4, the J call TRBJ2-3; 7 nucleotides align to TRBD2. The CDR3 is made up of 15 amino acids. V lost 0 bases to trimming and J lost 4 bases; unmatched junction nucleotides: 5. Per germline, CDR1 SGHNT and CDR2 YYREEE (reference sequence).

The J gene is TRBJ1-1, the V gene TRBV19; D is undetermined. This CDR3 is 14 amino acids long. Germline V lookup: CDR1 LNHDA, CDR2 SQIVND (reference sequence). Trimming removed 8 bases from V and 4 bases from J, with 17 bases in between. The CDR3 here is CASLPGAGLTEAFF. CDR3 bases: TGTGCCAGTCTACCGGGAGCCGGGCTCACTGAAGCTTTCTTT.

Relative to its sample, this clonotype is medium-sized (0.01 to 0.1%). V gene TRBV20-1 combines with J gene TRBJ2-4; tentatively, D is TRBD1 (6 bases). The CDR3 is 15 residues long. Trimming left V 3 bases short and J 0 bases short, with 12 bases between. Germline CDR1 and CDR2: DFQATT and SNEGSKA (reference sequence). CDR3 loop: CSASTGSLAKNIQYF. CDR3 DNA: TGCAGTGCTAGTACAGGGTCACTAGCCAAAAACATTCAGTACTTC.

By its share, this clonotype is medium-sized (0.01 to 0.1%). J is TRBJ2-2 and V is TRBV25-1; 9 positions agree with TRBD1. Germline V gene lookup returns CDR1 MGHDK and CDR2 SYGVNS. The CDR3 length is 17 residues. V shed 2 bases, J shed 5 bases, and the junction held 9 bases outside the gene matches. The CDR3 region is CASSEPGTGGLTGELFF. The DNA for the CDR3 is TGTGCCAGCAGTGAACCGGGTACAGGGGGCTTGACCGGGGAGCTGTTTTTT.

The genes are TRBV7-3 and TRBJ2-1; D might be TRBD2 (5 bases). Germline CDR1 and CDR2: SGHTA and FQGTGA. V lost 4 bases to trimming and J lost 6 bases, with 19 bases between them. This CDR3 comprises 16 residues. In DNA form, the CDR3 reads TGTGCCAGCAGCTGGGTACCCGGGAAGGAGAGCAATGAGCAGTTCTTC. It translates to CASSWVPGKESNEQFF.

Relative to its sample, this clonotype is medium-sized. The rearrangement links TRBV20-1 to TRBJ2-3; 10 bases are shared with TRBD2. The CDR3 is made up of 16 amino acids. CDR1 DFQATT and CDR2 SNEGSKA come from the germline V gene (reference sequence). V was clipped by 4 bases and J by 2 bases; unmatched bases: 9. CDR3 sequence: CSATSRTSGNTDTQYF. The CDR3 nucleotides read TGCAGTGCTACTAGTAGAACTAGCGGGAACACAGATACGCAGTATTTT.

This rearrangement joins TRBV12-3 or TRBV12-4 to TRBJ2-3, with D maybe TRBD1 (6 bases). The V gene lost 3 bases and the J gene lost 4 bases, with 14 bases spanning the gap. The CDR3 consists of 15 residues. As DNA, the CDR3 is TGTGCCAGCAGTTTGGTAGGACAGACCCCAGATACGCAGTATTTT. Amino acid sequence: CASSLVGQTPDTQYF.

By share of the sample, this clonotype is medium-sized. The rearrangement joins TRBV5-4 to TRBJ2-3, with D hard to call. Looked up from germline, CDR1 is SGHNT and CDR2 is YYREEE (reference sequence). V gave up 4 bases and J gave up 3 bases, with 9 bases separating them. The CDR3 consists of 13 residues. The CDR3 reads CASSHSGTDTQYF. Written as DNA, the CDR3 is TGTGCCAGCAGCCACTCCGGGACAGATACGCAGTATTTT.

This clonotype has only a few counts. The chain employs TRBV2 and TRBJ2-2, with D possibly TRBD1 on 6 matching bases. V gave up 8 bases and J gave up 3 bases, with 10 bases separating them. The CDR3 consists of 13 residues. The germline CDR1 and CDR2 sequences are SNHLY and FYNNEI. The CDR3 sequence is CASWGQYTGELFF. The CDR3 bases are TGTGCCAGCTGGGGGCAGTACACCGGGGAGCTGTTTTTT. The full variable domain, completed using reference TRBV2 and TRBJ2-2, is EPEVTQTPSHQVTQMGQEVILRCVPISNHLYFYWYRQILGQKVEFLVSFYNNEISEKSEIFDDQFSVERPDGSNFTLKIRSTKLEDSAMYFCASWGQYTGELFFGEGSRLTVL.

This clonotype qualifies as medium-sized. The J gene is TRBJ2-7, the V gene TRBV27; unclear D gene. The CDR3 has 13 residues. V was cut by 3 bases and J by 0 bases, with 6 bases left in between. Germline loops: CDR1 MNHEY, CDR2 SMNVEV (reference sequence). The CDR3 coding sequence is TGTGCCAGCAGTTTCAGGAGCTCCTACGAGCAGTACTTC. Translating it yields CASSFRSSYEQYF.